This TCR beta chain was found in a study of Ad26.COV2.S vaccination and SARS-CoV-2 variants. Across the study: This donor came from the COV1001 trial of Ad26.COV2.S. General study findings and limits: It was found that vaccine and placebo recipients had similar non-spike TCR breadth.

With regard to this clone: Its antigen is unknown.

Documented treatment: some 20 received Ad26.COV2.S at low or high dose, single or two shots; 5 received placebo; per-sample allocation not given. Samples came from day 63 after the first vaccine or placebo injection. The CDR3 runs to 14 residues. The V gene's germline CDR1 is SGDLS and CDR2 YYNGEE. V shed 4 bases and J shed 5 bases, with 13 bases lying between them. Repertoires were generated with immunoSEQ multiplex PCR, while TCRdb's copy carries only in-frame clones and drops some. The table includes just over 350,000 clones, around 84% detected once. This clonotype originated in a person between 18 and 60 years old who received the Ad26.COV2.S COVID-19 vaccine or a placebo. V gene TRBV9 combines with J gene TRBJ2-1; D call uncertain. This sample comprised peripheral blood, obtained in a trial of Ad26.COV2.S vaccine versus placebo. This CDR3 is CASSRTRPNNEQFF. CDR3 nucleotide sequence: TGTGCCAGCAGCCGGACCAGACCCAACAATGAGCAGTTCTTC.